The 16 T cell receptor beta chains listed next were all sequenced from one sample in a study of shared clonotypes between healthy human individuals. Only in-frame clones appear in the TCRdb table, and some are missing; sequencing was by immunoSEQ multiplex PCR. The repertoire holds roughly 2,300,000 clones, 80% to 95% seen once, with around 0.38% in the top ten. Sequenced material: naive CD4+ T cells from PBMCs. The subset denotes: CD45RA+ positively selected. These receptors all stem from a man between 18 and 35 years old in good health. Some clones in this sample may be carry-over from other donors' samples.

J is TRBJ1-4 and V is TRBV18; a possible D gene is TRBD1 (5 bases). The CDR3 runs to 16 residues. Looked up from germline, CDR1 is KGHSH and CDR2 is LQKENI. Trimming shortened V by 0 bases and J by 5 bases, and 13 bases separated the two germline ends. CDR3 protein: CASSPPFGRANEKLFF. The CDR3, as DNA: TGTGCCAGCTCACCACCATTTGGCAGGGCAAATGAAAAACTGTTTTTT.

This rearrangement joins TRBV5-4 to TRBJ2-7, with 8 bases matching TRBD2. After removal of 1 base from V and 2 bases from J, the junction contained 5 bases not matched to a gene. This CDR3 has 15 residues. Germline assignment: CDR1 SGHNT and CDR2 YYREEE (reference sequence). CDR3 region: CASSLSLGRAYEQYF. In DNA, the CDR3 is TGTGCCAGCAGCTTGTCTCTCGGGAGGGCCTACGAGCAGTACTTC.

The genes are TRBV19 and TRBJ1-2; 7 bases match TRBD1. The CDR3 sequence is 14 residues long. Trimming took 6 bases from V and 8 from J; bases not matched to a gene: 12. CDR1 and CDR2 from the germline V gene are LNHDA and SQIVND (reference sequence). Here the CDR3 reads CASSPEGQVWGYTF. The CDR3 region has the DNA TGTGCCAGTAGCCCTGAAGGACAGGTGTGGGGCTACACCTTC.

The genes are TRBV7-9 and TRBJ2-7; D gene ambiguous. Trimming pared 3 bases from V and 1 base from J, leaving 13 bases between. CDR3 length equals 15 residues. Germline assignment: CDR1 SEHNR and CDR2 FQNEAQ (reference sequence). CDR3 DNA: TGTGCCAGCAGCTTTTTGTTGGCAGGTTCCTACGAGCAGTACTTC. It is translated as CASSFLLAGSYEQYF.

Points on this clone: The same CDR3 arises from other DNA sequences in this sample as well. The chain uses TRBV6-6 and TRBJ2-3; D possibly corresponds to TRBD1 (5 bases). Per germline, CDR1 MNHNY and CDR2 SVGAGI (reference sequence). Trimming took 5 bases from V and 0 from J, leaving 12 bases between them. This CDR3 is built from 15 residues. The CDR3 loop reads CASSLRTTSTDTQYF. The DNA for the CDR3 is TGTGCCAGCAGTCTTCGGACAACTAGCACAGATACGCAGTATTTT.

The gene calls are TRBV25-1 and TRBJ1-1; 8 nucleotides line up with TRBD1. V lost 3 bases, J lost 1 base, and 7 bases stayed unmatched. The CDR3 is 16 amino acids. CDR1 MGHDK and CDR2 SYGVNS come from the germline V gene. The CDR3 region is CASSEPGGAGNTEAFF. The CDR3 DNA reads as TGTGCCAGCAGTGAGCCAGGGGGCGCAGGGAACACTGAAGCTTTCTTT.

This chain uses TRBV18 with TRBJ1-2, with D perhaps matching TRBD1 (5 bases). This CDR3 contains 13 residues. Germline V gene data show CDR1 as KGHSH and CDR2 as LQKENI. Trimming took off 5 bases at V and 4 bases at J, with 11 bases between the two ends. The CDR3 protein is CASSGGISYGYTF. In DNA, the CDR3 is TGTGCCAGCTCAGGGGGTATAAGCTATGGCTACACCTTC.

The chain couples TRBV13 to TRBJ2-5; a weak D match, TRBD2 (5 bases). CDR1 is PRHDT and CDR2 is FYEKMQ in the germline V gene (reference sequence). Trimming left V 1 base short and J 6 bases short, with 21 bases between. This CDR3 region has 17 residues. The CDR3 sequence: CASSLEDRGLRRKTQYF. The CDR3 region has the DNA TGTGCCAGCAGCTTAGAAGACCGCGGGCTTCGGAGAAAGACCCAGTACTTC.

The CDR3 DNA follows: TGTGCCAGCACCACCGGGGAGACCCAGTACTTC. Translating gives CASTTGETQYF. J is TRBJ2-5 and V is TRBV28, with no clear D. Per germline, CDR1 MDHEN and CDR2 SYDVKM. V lost 7 bases to trimming and J lost 5 bases, with 8 bases between them. CDR3 length equals 11 residues.

With regard to this clone: The same CDR3 arises from other DNA sequences in this sample as well. This chain links TRBV29-1 with TRBJ2-7, with a possible D match to TRBD1 (6 bases). With 4 bases removed from V and 0 bases from J, the gap between germline ends came to 10 bases. Germline V gene data show CDR1 as SQVTM and CDR2 as ANQGSEA. CDR3 length equals 13 residues. In DNA, the CDR3 is TGCAGCGTTGCTGGACAGTACTCCTACGAGCAGTACTTC. Its protein product is CSVAGQYSYEQYF.

This clone was recorded only once. The V call is TRBV5-4, the J call TRBJ2-5, with D perhaps TRBD1 or TRBD2 (6 bases each). Germline V CDR1 and CDR2: SGHNT, YYREEE (reference sequence). The CDR3 runs to 14 residues. The V gene lost 2 bases and the J gene lost 4 bases, with 12 bases spanning the gap. CDR3 nucleotide sequence: TGTGCCAGCAGCTTACAGGGAGGAGGAGAGACCCAGTACTTC. It is translated as CASSLQGGGETQYF.

The chain carries TRBV28 and TRBJ2-7; 7 bases are a match to TRBD1. CDR1 and CDR2 from the germline V gene are MDHEN and SYDVKM. After removal of 5 bases from V and 2 bases from J, the junction contained 9 bases not matched to a gene. The CDR3 has 15 residues. The CDR3: CASSERTGEPYEQYF. The CDR3 DNA sequence: TGTGCCAGCAGTGAGCGGACAGGAGAGCCCTACGAGCAGTACTTC.

Turning to this clone: At one of its ends the junction is not consistent with the germline gene, which may arise from a read error. The rearrangement links TRBV18 to TRBJ2-2; a possible D gene is TRBD1 (6 bases). Germline CDR1 is KGHSH and CDR2 is LQKENI. The CDR3 contains 16 residues. CDR3 loop: CASSPPGQTNTGELFF. CDR3 sequence (DNA): TGTGCCAGCTCCCCACCGGGACAAACGAACACCGGGGAGCTGTTTTTT.

The chain employs TRBV6-6 and TRBJ2-7, with 11 positions matching TRBD2. Per germline, CDR1 MNHNY and CDR2 SVGAGI (reference sequence). The CDR3 sequence is 13 residues long. V lost 6 bases, J lost 6 bases, and 4 bases stayed unmatched. The DNA of the CDR3 is TGTGCCAGCAGCTTACTAGCGGGAGCCGAGCAGTACTTC. Translating it yields CASSLLAGAEQYF.

The J gene is TRBJ2-1, the V gene TRBV5-4, with TRBD2 matching over 12 bases. The CDR3 totals 14 residues. Trimming cost V 7 bases and J 8 bases; bases outside gene matches: 7. In germline, CDR1 is SGHNT, CDR2 YYREEE (reference sequence). The CDR3 nucleotides read TGTGCCAGCGCCCGACTAGCGGGAGAAGATGAGCAGTTCTTC. It is translated as CASARLAGEDEQFF.

The V and J genes are TRBV30 and TRBJ2-1; no firm D call. This CDR3 contains 12 residues. Trimming removed 5 bases at V and 8 bases at J, with 13 bases between. Per germline, CDR1 GTSNPN and CDR2 SVGIG (reference sequence). CDR3 coding DNA: TGTGCCTGGGCCCAAACCCCGTATGAGCAGTTCTTC. Translated: CAWAQTPYEQFF. The full variable domain, its missing parts supplied by reference TRBV30 and TRBJ2-1, is SQTIHQWPATLVQPVGSPLSLECTVEGTSNPNLYWYRQAAGRGLQLLFYSVGIGQISSEVPQNLSASRPQDRQFILSSKKLLLSDSGFYLCAWAQTPYEQFFGPGTRLTVL.